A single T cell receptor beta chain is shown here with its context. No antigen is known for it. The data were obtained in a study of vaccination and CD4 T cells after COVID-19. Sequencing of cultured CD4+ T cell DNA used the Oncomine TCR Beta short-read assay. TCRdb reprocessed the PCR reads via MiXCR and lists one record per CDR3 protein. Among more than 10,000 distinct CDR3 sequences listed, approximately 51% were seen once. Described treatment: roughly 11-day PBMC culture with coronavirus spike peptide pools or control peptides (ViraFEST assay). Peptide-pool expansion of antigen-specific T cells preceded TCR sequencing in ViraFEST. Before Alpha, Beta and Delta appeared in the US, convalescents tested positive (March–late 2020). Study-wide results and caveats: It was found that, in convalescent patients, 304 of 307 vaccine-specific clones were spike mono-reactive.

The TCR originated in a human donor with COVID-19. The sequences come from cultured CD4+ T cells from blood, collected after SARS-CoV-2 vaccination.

The chain's CDR3 is CASRGAYEQYF. For the CDR3, the DNA is TGTGCCAGCAGGGGTGCCTACGAGCAGTACTTC. The chain recombines TRBV12-3 or TRBV12-4 with TRBJ2-7; no firm D call. The CDR3 runs to 11 residues. Trimming removed 6 bases at V and 2 bases at J, with 5 bases between.